The 25 T cell receptor beta chains reported below all come from one sample, sequenced in a study of long-term antiretroviral therapy in people with HIV. Run at survey level, the immunoSEQ assay was version v3.0. Assay: immunoSEQ multiplex PCR; the TCRdb copy retains only in-frame clones and omits some. The data contain 17,000 or so clones, about 81% of them singletons. The source was unsorted PBMCs, collected 0.3 years after starting antiretroviral therapy. Source of these receptors: a man between 18 and 29 years old with HIV.

This clone has only a few counts. V is TRBV4-1 and J is TRBJ1-5; 8 nucleotides match TRBD1. CDR1 and CDR2 from the germline V gene are MGHRA and YSYEKL. This CDR3 comprises 18 residues. The J segment lost 0 bases and the V segment lost 1 base, leaving 8 bases of the junction unmatched. CDR3 sequence (DNA): TGCGCCAGCAGCCAAGGGACAGGGCTTTTTAATAGCAATCAGCCCCAGCATTTT. Translating gives CASSQGTGLFNSNQPQHF.

J is TRBJ1-5 and V is TRBV25-1, with 7 positions matching TRBD1. CDR1 and CDR2 (germline): MGHDK, SYGVNS. The V segment lost 2 bases and the J segment 0 bases; nucleotides outside the gene matches: 4. The CDR3 is 16 residues long. CDR3 in amino acids: CASSEGTDSSNQPQHF. DNA of the CDR3: TGTGCCAGCAGTGAAGGGACAGATTCTAGCAATCAGCCCCAGCATTTT.

This clone has only one observation. V usage is TRBV28 and J usage is TRBJ1-1, with D hard to call. CDR1 MDHEN and CDR2 SYDVKM come from the germline V gene. V lost 10 bases to trimming and J lost 6 bases, with 12 bases between them. The CDR3 covers 11 residues. The CDR3 region has the DNA TGTGCCACCGATAAGGGCCCTGAAGCTTTCTTT. This codes for CATDKGPEAFF.

V usage is TRBV11-2 and J usage is TRBJ1-6; D ambiguous. Germline lookup yields CDR1 SGHAT and CDR2 FQNNGV. V was cut by 0 bases and J by 14 bases, with 11 bases left in between. The CDR3 totals 13 residues. The CDR3 sequence: CASSLDSGRALHF. The DNA of the CDR3 is TGTGCCAGCAGCTTAGATTCCGGGAGGGCCCTCCACTTT.

The J gene is TRBJ1-1, the V gene TRBV7-8; D unclear. Trimming shortened V by 3 bases and J by 0 bases, and 5 bases separated the two germline ends. This CDR3 spans 13 amino acids. Germline-derived CDR1 and CDR2 are SGHVS and FQNEAQ. The CDR3 sequence is CASSFRVNTEAFF. As DNA, the CDR3 is TGTGCCAGCAGCTTTAGGGTGAACACTGAAGCTTTCTTT.

The V call is TRBV10-3, the J call TRBJ1-5; D remains ambiguous. Trimming took off 2 bases at V and 1 base at J, with 15 bases between the two ends. The CDR3 has 17 amino acids. Germline V gene lookup returns CDR1 ENHRY and CDR2 SYGVKD. The CDR3 protein is CAISEIGGVRSNQPQHF. DNA for the CDR3: TGTGCCATCAGTGAGATTGGCGGGGTTAGGAGCAATCAGCCCCAGCATTTT.

The gene calls are TRBV19 and TRBJ1-3; 7 bases are a match to TRBD1. CDR3 length: 13 amino acids. Germline CDR1 LNHDA, CDR2 SQIVND (reference sequence). With 5 bases clipped from V and 8 bases from J, the junction kept 6 bases outside the gene matches. The chain's CDR3 is CASSDRVGDTIYF. The CDR3 nucleotides are TGTGCCAGTAGTGACAGGGTCGGAGACACCATATATTTT.

This chain links TRBV7-9 with TRBJ2-3; no firm D call. CDR1 is SEHNR, CDR2 FQNEAQ, per germline (reference sequence). This CDR3 contains 15 residues. The V end was cut by 5 bases, the J end by 4 bases, with 16 bases between. The CDR3 region is CASSKGSPRSDTQYF. CDR3 bases: TGTGCCAGCAGCAAAGGTAGTCCTAGATCAGATACGCAGTATTTT.

J is TRBJ1-1 and V is TRBV11-2; D might be TRBD1 (5 bases). V lost 8 bases to trimming and J lost 1 base, with 8 bases between them. CDR1 and CDR2 (germline): SGHAT, FQNNGV. The CDR3 length is 12 residues. CDR3 sequence reads: CASYQGNTEAFF. CDR3 DNA sequence: TGTGCCAGCTATCAGGGGAACACTGAAGCTTTCTTT.

There are a few counts of this clone. V and J are TRBV28 and TRBJ2-7; D is unresolved. CDR3 length equals 13 residues. Trimming left V 3 bases short and J 1 base short, with 7 bases between. Germline assignment: CDR1 MDHEN and CDR2 SYDVKM. This CDR3 is CASSFHSSYEQYF. In DNA, the CDR3 is TGTGCCAGCAGTTTTCACAGTTCCTACGAGCAGTACTTC.

This clone was seen just once. The rearrangement uses TRBV5-1 and TRBJ2-3; D not resolved. The ends were cut back, 4 bases at V and 2 bases at J, with 23 bases in the middle. Germline V gene lookup returns CDR1 SGHRS and CDR2 YFSETQ. The CDR3 is made up of 18 amino acids. The DNA of the CDR3 is TGCGCCAGCAGCCCCCTGATTTTTTCGGGTCCGCTCACAGATACGCAGTATTTT. Residues: CASSPLIFSGPLTDTQYF.

This rearrangement joins TRBV7-9 to TRBJ1-1; 8 bases agree with TRBD1. V dropped 5 bases and J dropped 0; count of bases not matched to a gene: 14. Germline V gives CDR1 SEHNR, CDR2 FQNEAQ (reference sequence). The length of the CDR3 is 18 residues. CDR3 bases: TGTGCCAGCAGCCCCAGCTACCTGACAGGGGATATGAACACTGAAGCTTTCTTT. Its translation: CASSPSYLTGDMNTEAFF.

This clone was counted a few times. The chain is built from TRBV7-9 and TRBJ1-1; D is undetermined. V lost 8 bases, J lost 0 bases, and 10 bases lay in between. Per the germline V gene, CDR1 is SEHNR and CDR2 is FQNEAQ (reference sequence). The CDR3 contains 13 residues. CDR3 in amino acids: CASGQVLNTEAFF. CDR3 nucleotides: TGTGCCAGCGGTCAGGTCCTGAACACTGAAGCTTTCTTT.

The V gene is TRBV6-6, the J gene TRBJ1-5, with D possibly TRBD1 on 6 matching bases. The CDR3 is made up of 15 amino acids. Trimming took off 1 base at V and 3 bases at J, with 10 bases between the two ends. Germline-derived CDR1 and CDR2 are MNHNY and SVGAGI (reference sequence). The CDR3 region is CASSYLGHANQPQHF. The CDR3 DNA follows: TGTGCCAGCAGTTACTTGGGACACGCCAATCAGCCCCAGCATTTT.

This sequence joins TRBV27 and TRBJ1-1, with D unresolved. The germline V and J ends were trimmed by 2 bases and 0 bases, with 7 bases remaining between them. CDR3 length: 14 residues. Germline V gene sequence: CDR1 MNHEY, CDR2 SMNVEV (reference sequence). The CDR3 reads CASSLGVMNTEAFF. CDR3 coding DNA: TGTGCCAGCAGTTTAGGGGTAATGAACACTGAAGCTTTCTTT.

The chain has TRBV29-1 and TRBJ1-1, with D unresolved. CDR3 length: 11 residues. Germline V gene data show CDR1 as SQVTM and CDR2 as ANQGSEA. Between the trimmed V and J ends, which lost 4 bases and 4 bases, there was a span of 7 bases. This chain's CDR3 is CSVGGSTEAFF. The DNA of the CDR3 is TGCAGCGTTGGAGGGTCCACTGAAGCTTTCTTT.

The chain combines TRBV28 with TRBJ1-1; D remains unclear. CDR1 is MDHEN and CDR2 is SYDVKM in the germline V gene. V lost 3 bases and J lost 7, with 9 bases in between. The CDR3 is 12 residues long. The CDR3 here is CASSFYGLEAFF. CDR3 nucleotides: TGTGCCAGCAGTTTCTACGGGCTTGAAGCTTTCTTT.

V is TRBV2 and J is TRBJ1-5; D ambiguous. The V gene's germline CDR1 is SNHLY and CDR2 FYNNEI. The CDR3 has 13 residues. V was trimmed by 5 bases and J by 3 bases, leaving 8 bases between them. In nucleotides, the CDR3 is TGTGCCAGCAGTATATACCTCAATCAGCCCCAGCATTTT. This codes for CASSIYLNQPQHF.

The V call is TRBV28, the J call TRBJ2-1, with D possibly being TRBD1 (6 bases). The CDR3 is 16 amino acids. The germline V and J ends were trimmed by 7 bases and 8 bases, with 24 bases remaining between them. Germline CDR1 is MDHEN and CDR2 is SYDVKM. The CDR3 sequence: CASTFLTGGELDEQFF. The DNA for the CDR3 is TGTGCCAGCACTTTCCTGACAGGAGGCGAGCTCGATGAGCAGTTCTTC. Full variable domain (rest looked up from reference TRBV28 and TRBJ2-1): DVKVTQSSRYLVKRTGEKVFLECVQDMDHENMFWYRQDPGLGLRLIYFSYDVKMKEKGDIPEGYSVSREKKERFSLILESASTNQTSMYLCASTFLTGGELDEQFFGPGTRLTVL.

This sequence joins TRBV15 and TRBJ2-7, with 11 bases identical to TRBD1. Trimming at V came to 5 bases and at J to 5 bases, leaving 8 bases not matched to a gene. Germline values: CDR1 LNHNV, CDR2 YYDKDF (reference sequence). CDR3 length equals 15 residues. The CDR3 loop reads CATSGRDRGIHEQYF. The CDR3, as DNA: TGTGCCACCAGCGGGCGGGACAGGGGGATCCACGAGCAGTACTTC.

V and J are TRBV4-1 and TRBJ2-5; maybe TRBD1 (6 bases). V was cut by 4 bases and J by 2 bases, with 14 bases left in between. The V gene's germline CDR1 is MGHRA and CDR2 YSYEKL. This CDR3 is 15 amino acids long. The CDR3 DNA reads TGCGCCAGCAGCCGAGAACCAGGGGCACAAGAGACCCAGTACTTC. Its protein product is CASSREPGAQETQYF.

This chain links TRBV10-2 with TRBJ1-3, with D uncertain. V was cut by 9 bases and J by 0 bases, with 9 bases left in between. The CDR3 extends over 13 amino acids. Looked up from germline, CDR1 is WSHSY and CDR2 is SAAADI. This chain's CDR3 is CASRPGSGNTIYF. Here the CDR3 DNA reads TGCGCCAGTCGTCCAGGCTCTGGAAACACCATATATTTT.

This rearrangement joins TRBV6-1 to TRBJ2-7; either TRBD1 or TRBD2 may fit D (6 bases each). The CDR3 is made up of 14 amino acids. Germline V gene lookup returns CDR1 MNHNS and CDR2 SASEGT. V was cut by 3 bases and J by 1 base, with 10 bases left in between. As DNA, the CDR3 is TGTGCCAGCAGTGAGGAGGGGGGTTCCTACGAGCAGTACGTC. The encoded protein is CASSEEGGSYEQYV.

The chain combines TRBV9 with TRBJ1-2, with TRBD1 as a possible D gene (6 bases). Germline V lookup: CDR1 SGDLS, CDR2 YYNGEE. CDR3 size: 14 residues. V gave up 7 bases and J gave up 2 bases, with 15 bases separating them. This chain's CDR3 is CASSGGSLNYGYTF. In DNA, the CDR3 is TGTGCCAGCTCCGGGGGCTCCCTCAACTATGGCTACACCTTC.

The J gene is TRBJ1-2, the V gene TRBV28, with D possibly TRBD1 on 5 matching bases. Trimming shortened V by 2 bases and J by 7 bases, and 17 bases separated the two germline ends. This CDR3 has 15 amino acids. Germline V gene data show CDR1 as MDHEN and CDR2 as SYDVKM. CDR3 residues: CASSLGEGQGVGYTF. In DNA, the CDR3 is TGTGCCAGCAGTTTAGGGGAGGGGCAGGGCGTTGGCTACACCTTC.